The 10 T cell receptor beta chains given below trace back to one sample, sequenced in a study of identical twins. MiXCR, applied by TCRdb to the 5' RACE reads, yields one record per CDR3 protein. The data contain more than 400,000 distinct CDR3 sequences, around 15% of them seen just once; the ten biggest clones take up roughly 0.43%. The sample was also linked to a second study, of yellow fever vaccine responses in identical twins.

Sequencing used CD4+ T cells sorted from blood. The receptors stem from a young woman in good health.

The rearrangement links TRBV12-3 or TRBV12-4 to TRBJ1-1, with D hard to call. V was shortened by 3 bases and J by 5 bases, with 7 bases between the two germline ends. The CDR3 loop spans 12 amino acids. CDR3 nucleotide sequence: TGTGCCAGCAGTTTGGTCCGAACTGAAGCTTTCTTT. Its translation: CASSLVRTEAFF.

J is TRBJ2-4 and V is TRBV28; D gene ambiguous. Germline CDR1 and CDR2: MDHEN and SYDVKM. The CDR3 totals 13 residues. Trimming shortened V by 8 bases and J by 4 bases, and 12 bases separated the two germline ends. The CDR3 spells CASLDLAKNIQYF. The CDR3 DNA is TGTGCCAGCCTCGACTTGGCAAAAAACATTCAGTACTTC.

This clonotype was detected only a few times. The chain links TRBV20-1 to TRBJ2-7, with TRBD2 as a possible D gene (5 bases). Germline V gene sequence: CDR1 DFQATT, CDR2 SNEGSKA (reference sequence). The CDR3 spans 15 residues. Deletions cut 4 bases from V and 2 bases from J, with 18 bases between. The CDR3 here is CSATPPGGPAYEQYF. For the CDR3, the DNA is TGCAGTGCTACACCGCCCGGAGGCCCAGCCTACGAGCAGTACTTC.

The chain combines TRBV27 with TRBJ2-1; D not certain. Trimming pared 2 bases from V and 5 bases from J, leaving 10 bases between. The CDR3 covers 14 residues. The germline V gene has CDR1 MNHEY and CDR2 SMNVEV (reference sequence). The CDR3 sequence: CASSLDGRDNEQFF. As DNA, the CDR3 is TGTGCCAGCAGTTTAGACGGACGGGACAATGAGCAGTTCTTC.

This chain joins TRBV20-1 and TRBJ2-5; 10 nucleotides align to TRBD2. The CDR3 is 13 amino acids. In germline, CDR1 is DFQATT, CDR2 SNEGSKA (reference sequence). In nucleotides, the CDR3 is TGCACCTTTCTAGCGGGAGATCAAGAGACCCAGTACTTC. Translation: CTFLAGDQETQYF.

This clonotype came up a few times. CDR3 amino acids: CASRNYRGFQETQYF. The DNA for the CDR3 is TGTGCCAGCCGCAACTACAGGGGATTCCAAGAGACCCAGTACTTC. This chain links TRBV6-1 with TRBJ2-5; TRBD1 matches 7 bases. This CDR3 spans 15 amino acids. Germline V CDR1 and CDR2: MNHNS, SASEGT. V was pared by 8 bases and J by 1 base, with 10 bases of the junction left unmatched.

This clonotype was seen a few times. The rearrangement joins TRBV5-5 to TRBJ1-1; unclear D gene. With 2 bases removed from V and 0 bases from J, the gap between germline ends came to 8 bases. The CDR3 runs 14 residues. From germline, CDR1 is SGHKS and CDR2 YYEKEE (reference sequence). CDR3 nucleotide sequence: TGTGCCAGCAGCTTCGCGGGCCTGAACACTGAAGCTTTCTTT. It encodes CASSFAGLNTEAFF.

In its sample, this clonotype was seen many times. The chain recombines TRBV12-3 or TRBV12-4 with TRBJ2-2, with 8 nucleotides matching TRBD2. This CDR3 region has 15 residues. V lost 5 bases and J lost 1; bases outside the gene matches: 3. This CDR3 is CASSRSGENTGELFF. In nucleotides, the CDR3 is TGTGCCAGCAGTCGTAGCGGGGAGAACACCGGGGAGCTGTTTTTT.

The V and J genes are TRBV9 and TRBJ2-7; 7 bases agree with TRBD2. The germline gives CDR1 SGDLS, CDR2 YYNGEE. The length of the CDR3 is 15 residues. Germline trimming cut 4 bases from V and 3 bases from J; bases unmatched to any gene: 10. This CDR3 is CASSKRSAGNYEQYV. The CDR3 DNA sequence: TGTGCCAGCAGCAAACGATCAGCGGGGAACTACGAGCAGTACGTC.

The chain carries TRBV7-3 and TRBJ2-7, with 10 bases identical to TRBD1. CDR1 is SGHTA and CDR2 is FQGTGA in the germline V gene. The CDR3 is made up of 15 amino acids. With V trimmed by 5 bases and J by 4 bases, 8 bases remained unmatched. CDR3 in DNA: TGTGCCAGCAGCATGGGACAGGGGCATCCTTACGAGCAGTACTTC. Residues: CASSMGQGHPYEQYF.